Listed below are T cell receptor beta chains from one sample, sequenced in a study of blood T cell repertoires in COVID-19. Sequencing was performed with immunoSEQ multiplex PCR; in TCRdb, only in-frame clones are kept and a portion is missing. This sample has about 18,000 clones, with 70% to 90% found just once. The sample was peripheral blood. Receptor source: a man in his forties or fifties with active COVID-19. CDR3s include the opening cysteine and the closing phenylalanine or tryptophan. Fields, in order: V gene, clone size, D gene, J gene, CDR3 protein, CDR3 DNA. D genes are given only for firm matches. Where a row states a size, it is once, few, many or the class of an expanded clone; other rows omit it.

TRBV15	once	.	TRBJ1-1	CATSSRDTPFHGAFF	TGTGCCACCAGCAGCAGGGACACCCCCTTTCACGGAGCTTTCTTT
TRBV5-1	.	.	TRBJ2-1	CASSPGLTGSYNEQFF	TGCGCCAGCAGCCCAGGACTAACGGGCTCCTACAATGAGCAGTTCTTC
TRBV7-9	once	.	TRBJ1-1	CATSAAKNTEAFF	TGTGCCACCTCAGCGGCCAAGAACACTGAAGCTTTCTTT
TRBV5-5	.	.	TRBJ2-7	CASSFLPLGAYPYEQYF	TGTGCCAGCAGCTTTTTGCCACTGGGGGCCTACCCCTACGAGCAGTACTTC
TRBV5-6	.	.	TRBJ2-5	CASSLVRSVAKETQYF	TGTGCCAGCAGCTTGGTTAGGTCTGTAGCAAAAGAGACCCAGTACTTC
TRBV9	.	.	TRBJ1-5	CASSVRGNQPQHF	TGTGCCAGCAGCGTTAGGGGTAATCAGCCCCAGCATTTT
TRBV5-1	.	TRBD2	TRBJ2-2	CASSGRLAGGNTGELFF	TGCGCCAGCAGCGGTCGACTAGCGGGAGGTAATACCGGGGAGCTGTTTTTT
TRBV18	.	.	TRBJ1-2	CASGRGGVNYGYTF	TGTGCCAGCGGAAGGGGGGGCGTTAACTATGGCTACACCTTC
TRBV4-1	.	.	TRBJ2-7	CASSQVQGQGEQYF	TGCGCCAGCAGCCAAGTTCAGGGTCAAGGCGAGCAGTACTTC
TRBV7-2	once	TRBD1	TRBJ1-5	CASSSGQGYQPQHF	TGTGCCAGCAGCTCTGGACAGGGGTATCAGCCCCAGCATTTT
TRBV3-1/TRBV3-2	.	TRBD2	TRBJ2-1	CASSQGGGPSGRIYNEQFF	TGTGCCAGCAGCCAAGGAGGTGGCCCTAGCGGGAGAATCTACAATGAGCAGTTCTTC
TRBV28	.	TRBD1	TRBJ2-6	CASSSPYTPGQGSSGANVLTF	TGTGCCAGCAGTTCACCGTACACTCCGGGACAGGGGTCATCTGGGGCCAACGTCCTGACTTTC
TRBV4-3	.	.	TRBJ2-1	CASSQDLGSSHNEQFF	TGCGCCAGCAGCCAAGATCTCGGGAGTTCCCACAATGAGCAGTTCTTC
TRBV30	.	.	TRBJ2-1	CAWCSQGHEQFF	TGTGCCTGGTGCTCACAGGGCCATGAGCAGTTCTTC
TRBV10-3	once	TRBD1	TRBJ1-1	CAAEGARNTEAFF	TGTGCCGCCGAGGGGGCACGGAACACTGAAGCTTTCTTT
TRBV5-8	.	TRBD2	TRBJ2-7	CASSPTSGRPYEQYF	TGTGCCAGCAGCCCGACTAGCGGGAGACCCTACGAGCAGTACTTC